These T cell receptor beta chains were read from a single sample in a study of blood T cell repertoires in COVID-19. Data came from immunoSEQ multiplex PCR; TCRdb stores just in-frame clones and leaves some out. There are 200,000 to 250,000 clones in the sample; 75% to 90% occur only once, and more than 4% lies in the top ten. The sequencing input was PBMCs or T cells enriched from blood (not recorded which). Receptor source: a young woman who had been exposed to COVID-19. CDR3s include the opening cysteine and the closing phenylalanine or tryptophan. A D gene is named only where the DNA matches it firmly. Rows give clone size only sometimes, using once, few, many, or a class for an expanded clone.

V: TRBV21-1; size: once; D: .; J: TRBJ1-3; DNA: TGTGCCAGCAGCAAAGGCAGCTCTGGAAACACCATATATTTT; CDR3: CASSKGSSGNTIYF
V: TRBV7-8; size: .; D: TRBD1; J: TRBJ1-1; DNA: TGTGCCAGCAAAGGGGGCGTTGACACTGAAGCTTTCTTT; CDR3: CASKGGVDTEAFF
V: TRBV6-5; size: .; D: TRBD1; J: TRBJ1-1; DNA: TGTGCCAGCATTTCAGGGGGCCGCGGGAACACTGAAGCTTTCTTT; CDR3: CASISGGRGNTEAFF
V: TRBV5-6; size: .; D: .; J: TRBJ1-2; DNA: TGTGCCAGCAGCCCGGATGGTCGGGTTAACTATGGCTACACCTTC; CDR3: CASSPDGRVNYGYTF
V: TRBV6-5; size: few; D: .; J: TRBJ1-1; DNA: TGTGCCAGCAGTTACGGGGAGGGGGACACTGAAGCTTTCTTT; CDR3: CASSYGEGDTEAFF
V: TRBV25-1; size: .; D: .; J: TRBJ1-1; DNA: TGTTCCGGTGGAGGGGGGGGTCCTCCTCTCCATAACACTGAAGCTTTCTTT; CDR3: CSGGGGGPPLHNTEAFF
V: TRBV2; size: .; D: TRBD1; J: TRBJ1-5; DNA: TGTGCCAGCTCGGGACAGGCTACTAGCAATCAGCCCCAGCATTTT; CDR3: CASSGQATSNQPQHF
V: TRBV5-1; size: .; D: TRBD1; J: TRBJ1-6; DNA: TGCGCCAGCAGCCCTCGGACAGGGGGGTATGGCTCCTATAATTCACCCCTCCACTTT; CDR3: CASSPRTGGYGSYNSPLHF
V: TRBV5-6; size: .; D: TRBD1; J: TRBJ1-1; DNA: TGTGCCAGCAGATTGCAGGGGGCTCAAGCTTTCTTT; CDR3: CASRLQGAQAFF
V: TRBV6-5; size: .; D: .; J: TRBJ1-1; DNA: TGTGCCAGCAGTTACGCTGGGGGCGCCGGCACTGAAGCTTTCTTT; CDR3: CASSYAGGAGTEAFF
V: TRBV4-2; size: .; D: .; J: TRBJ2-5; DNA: TGTGCCAGCAGCCAAGGGTCATCGACAGACCAAGAGACCCAGTACTTC; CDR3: CASSQGSSTDQETQYF
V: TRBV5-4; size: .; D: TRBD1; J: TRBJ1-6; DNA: TGTGCCAGCAGGCCCGGGACAGCTAATTCACCCCTCCACTTT; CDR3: CASRPGTANSPLHF
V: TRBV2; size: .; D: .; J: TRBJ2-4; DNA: TGTGCCAGCCGGGACAACAAAAACATTCAGTACTTC; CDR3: CASRDNKNIQYF
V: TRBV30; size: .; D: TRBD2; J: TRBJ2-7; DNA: TGTGCCTGGAGTAGGGCAGGGAGGGAGTACGAGCAGTACTTC; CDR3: CAWSRAGREYEQYF
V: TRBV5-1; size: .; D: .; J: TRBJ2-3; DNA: TGCGCCAGCAGCTTGGTAGCCGGGAAAACAGATACGCAGTATTTT; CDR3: CASSLVAGKTDTQYF
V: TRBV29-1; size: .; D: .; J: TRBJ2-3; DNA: TGCAGCGTCGCGGAGAGGTGGGGGGGCTCCCCAGATACGCAGTATTTT; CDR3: CSVAERWGGSPDTQYF
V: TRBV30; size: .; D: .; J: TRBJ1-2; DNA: TGTGCCTGGTTGGGGGGGCCGGCGCTCGGCTACACCTTC; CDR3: CAWLGGPALGYTF
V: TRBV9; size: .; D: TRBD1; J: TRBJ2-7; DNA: TGTGCCAGCAGCCCGAGACAGGGGCCGGGGTACGAGCAGTACTTC; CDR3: CASSPRQGPGYEQYF
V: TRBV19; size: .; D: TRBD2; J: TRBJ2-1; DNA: TGTGCCAGTACCGACACGGGACTAGCCGGGCAGTTCTTC; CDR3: CASTDTGLAGQFF
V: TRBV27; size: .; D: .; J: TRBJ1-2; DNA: TGTGCCAGCAGTACCCAGGGGCCTAACTATGGCTACACCTTC; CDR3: CASSTQGPNYGYTF
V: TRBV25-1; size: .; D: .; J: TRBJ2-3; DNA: TGTGCCAGCAGCTACGGGTCGGGGGAAGATACGCAGTATTTT; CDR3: CASSYGSGEDTQYF
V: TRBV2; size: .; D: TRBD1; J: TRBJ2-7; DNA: TGTGCCAGCAGTGTTCAGGGGGACTACGAGCAGTACTTC; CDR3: CASSVQGDYEQYF
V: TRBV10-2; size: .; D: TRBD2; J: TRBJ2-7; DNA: TGCGCCAGCAGGGAAGCGGGGGGGGTATACGAGCAGTACTTC; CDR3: CASREAGGVYEQYF